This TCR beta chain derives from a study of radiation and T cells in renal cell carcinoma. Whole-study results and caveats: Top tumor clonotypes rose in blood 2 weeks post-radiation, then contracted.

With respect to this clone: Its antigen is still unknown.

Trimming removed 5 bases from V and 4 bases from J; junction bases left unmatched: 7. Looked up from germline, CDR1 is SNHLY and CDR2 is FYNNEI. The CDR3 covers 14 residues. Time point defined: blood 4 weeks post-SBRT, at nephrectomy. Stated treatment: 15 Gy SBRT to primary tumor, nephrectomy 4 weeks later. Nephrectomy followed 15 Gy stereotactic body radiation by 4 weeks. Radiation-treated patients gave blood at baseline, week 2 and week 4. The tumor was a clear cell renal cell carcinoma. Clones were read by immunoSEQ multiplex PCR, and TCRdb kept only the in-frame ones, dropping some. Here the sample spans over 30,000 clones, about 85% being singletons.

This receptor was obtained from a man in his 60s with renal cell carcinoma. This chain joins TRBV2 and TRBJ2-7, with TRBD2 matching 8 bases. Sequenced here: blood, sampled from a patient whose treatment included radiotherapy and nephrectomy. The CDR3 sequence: CASSFFGGGYEQYF. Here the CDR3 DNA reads TGTGCCAGCAGTTTTTTCGGGGGGGGATACGAGCAGTACTTC.